Sequencing of this T cell receptor (beta chain) was carried out in a study of blood T cells in healthy people across ages. Primers used in a second PCR of roughly 7 to 11 cycles were a sample-barcoded 5' primer and a J-beta primer mix. From the 5' RACE reads, TCRdb called clonotypes with MiXCR, one entry per CDR3 protein. The profile covers roughly 1,500,000 distinct CDR3 sequences, with about 35% appearing a single time and around 11% taken by the ten largest. The ends were cut back, 2 bases at V and 7 bases at J, with 24 bases in the middle. CDR1 MNHEY and CDR2 SVGEGT come from the germline V gene. The CDR3 covers 18 residues.

The source material was blood. The receptor comes from a woman in her 30s in good health. V usage is TRBV6-2 or TRBV6-3 and J usage is TRBJ2-4, with D perhaps TRBD2 (6 bases). CDR3 nucleotide sequence: TGTGCCAGCAGTTACGATTCCGGCGGGACGATGAGGTTGAACATTCAGTACTTC. It translates to CASSYDSGGTMRLNIQYF.